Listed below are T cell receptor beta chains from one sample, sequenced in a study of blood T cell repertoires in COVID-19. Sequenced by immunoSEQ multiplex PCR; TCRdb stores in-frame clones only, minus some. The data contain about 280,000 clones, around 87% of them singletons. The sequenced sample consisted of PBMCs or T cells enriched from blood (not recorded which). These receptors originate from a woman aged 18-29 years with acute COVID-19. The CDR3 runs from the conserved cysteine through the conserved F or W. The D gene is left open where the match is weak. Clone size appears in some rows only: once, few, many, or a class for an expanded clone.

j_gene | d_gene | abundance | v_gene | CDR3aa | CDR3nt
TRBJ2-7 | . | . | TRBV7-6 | CASSARGLNRRHSNEQYF | TGTGCCAGCAGCGCAAGGGGACTTAATAGGCGCCATTCCAACGAGCAGTACTTC
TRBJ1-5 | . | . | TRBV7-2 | CASSGRLNQPQHF | TGTGCCAGCAGCGGCCGTCTCAATCAGCCCCAGCATTTT
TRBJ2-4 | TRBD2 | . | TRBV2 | CASSDPGLALGKNIQYF | TGTGCCAGCAGTGATCCCGGACTAGCCCTCGGCAAAAACATTCAGTACTTC
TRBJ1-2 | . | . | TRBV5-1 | CASSSGQLNYGYTF | TGCGCCAGCAGCTCAGGACAGCTAAACTATGGCTACACCTTC
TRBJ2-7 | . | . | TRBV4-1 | CASSTARPVSYEQYF | TGCGCCAGCAGCACCGCTAGACCTGTCTCATACGAGCAGTACTTC
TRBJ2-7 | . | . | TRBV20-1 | CSASWGGGILREQYF | TGCAGTGCTAGTTGGGGGGGCGGTATCCTACGGGAGCAGTACTTC
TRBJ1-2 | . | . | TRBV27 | CASREGMEDGYTF | TGTGCCAGCAGAGAAGGGATGGAGGATGGCTACACCTTC
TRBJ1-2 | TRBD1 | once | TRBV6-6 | CASSSGGRPYGYTF | TGTGCCAGCAGTTCAGGGGGAAGGCCCTATGGCTACACCTTC
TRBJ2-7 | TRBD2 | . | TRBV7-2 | CASSLAGIAGDEQYF | TGTGCCAGCAGCTTAGCGGGGATAGCGGGAGACGAGCAGTACTTC
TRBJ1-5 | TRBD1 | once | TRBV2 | CASSGQGQGNQPQHF | TGTGCCAGCAGCGGACAGGGACAGGGGAATCAGCCCCAGCATTTT
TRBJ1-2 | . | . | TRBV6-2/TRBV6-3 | CASSYPYQGASSYGYTF | TGTGCCAGCAGTTACCCCTACCAGGGCGCATCTTCCTATGGCTACACCTTC
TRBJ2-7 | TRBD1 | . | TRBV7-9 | CASSGPGQGAYEQYF | TGTGCCAGCAGCGGACCGGGACAGGGGGCCTACGAGCAGTACTTC
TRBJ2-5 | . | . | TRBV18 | CASSSVIQETQYF | TGTGCCAGCTCATCGGTGATTCAAGAGACCCAGTACTTC
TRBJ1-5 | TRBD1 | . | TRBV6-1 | CASSETGTGDLPQHF | TGTGCCAGCAGTGAAACCGGGACAGGGGATCTGCCCCAGCATTTT
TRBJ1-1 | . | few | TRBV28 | CASSLPERGPNTEAFF | TGTGCCAGCAGTCTCCCCGAGCGGGGACCAAACACTGAAGCTTTCTTT
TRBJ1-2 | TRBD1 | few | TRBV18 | CASSPSWADRGHYGYTF | TGTGCCAGCTCACCAAGTTGGGCGGACAGGGGACACTATGGCTACACCTTC
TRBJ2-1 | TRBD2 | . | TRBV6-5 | CASSRGTRNYNEQFF | TGTGCCAGCAGCCGAGGGACTAGAAACTACAATGAGCAGTTCTTC
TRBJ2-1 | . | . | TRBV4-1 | CASSQDWGEDSYNEQFF | TGCGCCAGCAGCCAAGATTGGGGGGAGGACTCCTACAATGAGCAGTTCTTC
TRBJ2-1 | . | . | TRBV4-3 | CASSLGSGLYNEQFF | TGCGCCAGCAGCCTGGGTAGCGGCCTCTACAATGAGCAGTTCTTC
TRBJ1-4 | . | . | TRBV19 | CASSAWGDLPEKLFF | TGTGCCAGTAGTGCCTGGGGGGATTTACCAGAAAAACTGTTTTTT
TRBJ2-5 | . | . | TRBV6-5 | CASRLTSRETQYF | TGTGCCAGCAGACTAACTAGTAGGGAGACCCAGTACTTC
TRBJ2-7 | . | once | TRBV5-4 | CASSFYRLGPTGEQYF | TGTGCCAGCAGCTTCTACAGACTAGGCCCAACTGGGGAGCAGTACTTC
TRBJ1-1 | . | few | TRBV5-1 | CASSLAGGEAFF | TGCGCCAGCAGCTTGGCCGGGGGTGAAGCTTTCTTT
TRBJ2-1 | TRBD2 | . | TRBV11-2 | CASSRRASGRESSYNEQFF | TGTGCCAGCAGCCGTCGGGCTAGCGGGAGGGAAAGCTCCTACAATGAGCAGTTCTTC
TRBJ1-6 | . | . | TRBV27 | CASRNDRFNSPLHF | TGTGCCAGCAGAAACGACAGGTTCAATTCACCCCTCCACTTT
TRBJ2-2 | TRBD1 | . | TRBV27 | CASTPLGTANTGELFF | TGTGCCAGCACTCCCCTCGGGACAGCGAACACCGGGGAGCTGTTTTTT
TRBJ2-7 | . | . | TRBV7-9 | CASSTKVREQYF | TGTGCCAGCAGCACTAAGGTGCGCGAGCAGTACTTC
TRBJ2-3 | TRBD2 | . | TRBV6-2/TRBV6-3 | CASSQGRTSGRKDTQYF | TGTGCCAGCAGTCAAGGGAGGACTAGCGGGAGAAAGGATACGCAGTATTTT
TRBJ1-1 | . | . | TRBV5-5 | CASSLEQGMNTEAFF | TGTGCCAGCAGCTTGGAGCAGGGAATGAACACTGAAGCTTTCTTT
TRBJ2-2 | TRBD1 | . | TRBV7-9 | CASSTDRGEYTGELFF | TGTGCCAGCAGCACGGACAGGGGGGAGTACACCGGGGAGCTGTTTTTT
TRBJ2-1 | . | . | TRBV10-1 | CASSNRDLGNEQFF | TGCGCCAGCAGCAACAGGGATTTGGGCAATGAGCAGTTCTTC
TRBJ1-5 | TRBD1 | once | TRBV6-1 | CASSEGQGDNQPQHF | TGTGCCAGCAGTGAGGGGCAGGGGGACAATCAGCCCCAGCATTTT
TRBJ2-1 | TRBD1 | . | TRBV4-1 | CASSQQGAAEQFF | TGCGCCAGCAGCCAACAGGGGGCGGCTGAGCAGTTCTTC
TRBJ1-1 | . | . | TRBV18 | CASSPPGAVEAFF | TGTGCCAGCTCACCACCGGGGGCGGTTGAAGCTTTCTTT
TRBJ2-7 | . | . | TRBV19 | CASSRGTDLYEQYF | TGTGCCAGTAGCCGGGGGACAGACCTCTACGAGCAGTACTTC
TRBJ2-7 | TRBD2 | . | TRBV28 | CASSPRLAGYNEQYF | TGTGCCAGCAGTCCACGACTAGCAGGGTACAACGAGCAGTACTTC
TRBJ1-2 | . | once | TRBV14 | CASSRAVGNGYTF | TGTGCCAGCAGCCGAGCGGTCGGAAATGGCTACACCTTC